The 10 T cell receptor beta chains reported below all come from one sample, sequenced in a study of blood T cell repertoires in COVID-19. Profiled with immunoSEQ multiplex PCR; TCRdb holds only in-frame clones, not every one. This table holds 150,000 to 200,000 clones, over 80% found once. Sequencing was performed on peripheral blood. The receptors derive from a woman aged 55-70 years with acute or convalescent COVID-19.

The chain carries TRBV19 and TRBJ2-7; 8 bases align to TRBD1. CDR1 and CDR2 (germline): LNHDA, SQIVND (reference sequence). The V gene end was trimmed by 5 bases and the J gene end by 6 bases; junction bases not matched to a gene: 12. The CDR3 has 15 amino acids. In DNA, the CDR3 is TGTGCCAGTAGTTCCCGTCCCGGGACAGGATCCGAGCAGTACTTC. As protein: CASSSRPGTGSEQYF.

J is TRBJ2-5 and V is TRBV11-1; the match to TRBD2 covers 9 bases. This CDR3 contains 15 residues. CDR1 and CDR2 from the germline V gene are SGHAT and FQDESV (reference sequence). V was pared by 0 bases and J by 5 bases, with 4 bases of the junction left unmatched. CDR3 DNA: TGTGCCAGCAGCTTAGCACTAGCGGGCAGGGAGACCCAGTACTTC. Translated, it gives CASSLALAGRETQYF.

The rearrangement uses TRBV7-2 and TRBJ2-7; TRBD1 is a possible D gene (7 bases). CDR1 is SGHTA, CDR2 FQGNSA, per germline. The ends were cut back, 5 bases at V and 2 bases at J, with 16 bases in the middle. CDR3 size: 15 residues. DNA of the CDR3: TGTGCCAGCAGCCCCTCAGGGGGGTCCACCTACGAGCAGTACTTC. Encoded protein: CASSPSGGSTYEQYF.

CDR3 DNA sequence: TGTGCCAGCAGCCTTCAGGGAAGCACAATCCCATACACCTTC. As protein: CASSLQGSTIPYTF. J is TRBJ1-2 and V is TRBV3-1 (or the pseudogene TRBV3-2), with D tentatively TRBD1 (5 bases). The CDR3 runs 14 residues. Germline assignment: CDR1 LGHDT and CDR2 YNNKEL (reference sequence). Trimming stripped 4 bases from V and 11 bases from J, with 20 bases between.

DNA of the CDR3: TGTGCCTGGAGGGAGGAAATGAACACTGAAGCTTTCTTT. Protein sequence: CAWREEMNTEAFF. The chain employs TRBV30 and TRBJ1-1; D not certain. CDR3 length: 13 residues. Germline V gene sequence: CDR1 GTSNPN, CDR2 SVGIG (reference sequence). Trimming shortened V by 3 bases and J by 0 bases, and 8 bases separated the two germline ends.

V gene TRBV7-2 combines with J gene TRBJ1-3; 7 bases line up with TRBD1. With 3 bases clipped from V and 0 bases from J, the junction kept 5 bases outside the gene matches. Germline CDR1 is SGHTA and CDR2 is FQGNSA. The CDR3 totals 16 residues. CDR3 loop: CASSLVGQSSGNTIYF. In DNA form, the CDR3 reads TGTGCCAGCAGCTTGGTGGGACAGTCCTCTGGAAACACCATATATTTT.

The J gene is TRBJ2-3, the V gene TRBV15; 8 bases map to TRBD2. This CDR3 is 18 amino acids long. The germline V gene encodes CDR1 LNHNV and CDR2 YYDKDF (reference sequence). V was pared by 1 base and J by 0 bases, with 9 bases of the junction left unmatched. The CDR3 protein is CATSRGWSGGRSTDTQYF. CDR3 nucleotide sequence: TGTGCCACCAGCAGAGGATGGAGCGGGGGCCGCAGCACAGATACGCAGTATTTT.

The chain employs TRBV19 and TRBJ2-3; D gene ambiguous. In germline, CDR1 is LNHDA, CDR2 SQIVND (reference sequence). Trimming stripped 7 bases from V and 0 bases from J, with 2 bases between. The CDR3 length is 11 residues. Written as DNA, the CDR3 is TGTGCCAGTACTAGCACAGATACGCAGTATTTT. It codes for CASTSTDTQYF. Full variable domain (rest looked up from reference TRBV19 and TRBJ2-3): DGGITQSPKYLFRKEGQNVTLSCEQNLNHDAMYWYRQDPGQGLRLIYYSQIVNDFQKGDIAEGYSVSREKKESFPLTVTSAQKNPTAFYLCASTSTDTQYFGPGTRLTVL.

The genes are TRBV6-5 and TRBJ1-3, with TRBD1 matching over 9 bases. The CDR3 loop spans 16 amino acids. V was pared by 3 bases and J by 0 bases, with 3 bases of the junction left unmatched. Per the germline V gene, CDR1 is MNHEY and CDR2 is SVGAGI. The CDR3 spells CASSYGTGRSGNTIYF. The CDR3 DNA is TGTGCCAGCAGTTATGGGACAGGGCGCTCTGGAAACACCATATATTTT.

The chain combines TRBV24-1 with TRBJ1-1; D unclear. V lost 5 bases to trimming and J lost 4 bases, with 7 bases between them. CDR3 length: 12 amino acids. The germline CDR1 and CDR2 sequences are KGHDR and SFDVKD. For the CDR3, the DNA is TGTGCCACCAGTGTTACTGGCACTGAAGCTTTCTTT. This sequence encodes CATSVTGTEAFF.